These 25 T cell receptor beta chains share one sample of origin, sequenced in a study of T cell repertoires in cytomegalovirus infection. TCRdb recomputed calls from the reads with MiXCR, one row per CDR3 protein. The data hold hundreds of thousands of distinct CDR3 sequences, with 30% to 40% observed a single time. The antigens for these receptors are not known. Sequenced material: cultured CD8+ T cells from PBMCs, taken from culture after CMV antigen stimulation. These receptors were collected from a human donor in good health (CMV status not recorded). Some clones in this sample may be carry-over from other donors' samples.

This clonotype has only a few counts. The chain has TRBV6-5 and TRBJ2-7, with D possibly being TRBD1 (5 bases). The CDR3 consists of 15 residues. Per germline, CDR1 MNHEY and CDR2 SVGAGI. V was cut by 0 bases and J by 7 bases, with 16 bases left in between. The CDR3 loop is CASSYSVDTPGEQYF. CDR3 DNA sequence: TGTGCCAGCAGTTACTCTGTGGACACCCCGGGTGAGCAGTACTTC.

Here the CDR3 reads CASSPGTAETFQYF. Written as DNA, the CDR3 is TGTGCCAGCAGTCCGGGGACAGCGGAAACCTTCCAGTACTTC. The chain links TRBV27 to TRBJ2-7; 7 bases are a match to TRBD1. The length of the CDR3 is 14 residues. With 5 bases clipped from V and 10 bases from J, the junction kept 14 bases outside the gene matches. In germline, CDR1 is MNHEY, CDR2 SMNVEV (reference sequence).

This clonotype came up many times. This CDR3 reads CASSPPTPDEQFF. For the CDR3, the DNA is TGTGCCAGCAGTCCGCCTACACCGGATGAGCAGTTCTTC. The chain links TRBV7-9 to TRBJ2-1; no firm D call. The CDR3 is made up of 13 amino acids. With 6 bases removed from V and 8 bases from J, the gap between germline ends came to 14 bases. Looked up from germline, CDR1 is SEHNR and CDR2 is FQNEAQ (reference sequence).

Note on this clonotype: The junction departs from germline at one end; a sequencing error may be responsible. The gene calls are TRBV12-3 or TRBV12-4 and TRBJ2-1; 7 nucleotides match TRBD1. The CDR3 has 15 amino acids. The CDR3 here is CVSSSPQTGSDEQFF. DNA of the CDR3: TGTGTCAGCAGTTCCCCACAGACAGGGTCGGATGAGCAGTTCTTC.

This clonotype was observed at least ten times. In nucleotides, the CDR3 is TGTGCCAGCAGCTTAGAGGGCCTGTATAGCAATCAGCCCCAGCATTTT. Protein: CASSLEGLYSNQPQHF. The rearrangement uses TRBV7-8 and TRBJ1-5; unclear D gene. The CDR3 runs 16 residues. Germline assignment: CDR1 SGHVS and CDR2 FQNEAQ. Deletions cut 1 base from V and 0 bases from J, with 10 bases between.

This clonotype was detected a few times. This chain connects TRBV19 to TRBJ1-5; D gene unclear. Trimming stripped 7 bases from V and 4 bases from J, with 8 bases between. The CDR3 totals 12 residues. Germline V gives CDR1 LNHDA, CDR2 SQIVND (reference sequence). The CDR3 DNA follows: TGTGCCAGTAAAGTGGGGAATCAGCCCCAGCATTTT. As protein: CASKVGNQPQHF.

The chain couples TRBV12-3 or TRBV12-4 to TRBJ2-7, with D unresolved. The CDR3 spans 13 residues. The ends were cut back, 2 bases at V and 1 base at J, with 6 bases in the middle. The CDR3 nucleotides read TGTGCCAGCAGTTTAATAGGGTCCTACGAGCAGTACTTC. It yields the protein CASSLIGSYEQYF.

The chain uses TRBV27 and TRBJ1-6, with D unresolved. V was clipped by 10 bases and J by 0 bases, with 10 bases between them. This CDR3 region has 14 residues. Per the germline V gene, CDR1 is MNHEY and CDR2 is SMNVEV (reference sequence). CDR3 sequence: CATRPSSYNSPLHF. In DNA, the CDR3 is TGTGCCACTCGGCCCAGCTCCTATAATTCACCCCTCCACTTT.

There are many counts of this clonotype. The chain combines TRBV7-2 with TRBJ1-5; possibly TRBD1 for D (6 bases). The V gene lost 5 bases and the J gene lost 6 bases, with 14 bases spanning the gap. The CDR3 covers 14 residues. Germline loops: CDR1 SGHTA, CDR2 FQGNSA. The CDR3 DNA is TGTGCCAGCAGCGAGCGGGGGGGCGGTCAGCCCCAGCATTTT. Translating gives CASSERGGGQPQHF.

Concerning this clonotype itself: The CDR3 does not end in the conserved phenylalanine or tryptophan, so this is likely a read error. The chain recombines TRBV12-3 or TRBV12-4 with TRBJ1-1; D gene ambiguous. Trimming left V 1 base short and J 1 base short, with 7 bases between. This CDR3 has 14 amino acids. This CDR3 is CASSLVGGNTEAFI. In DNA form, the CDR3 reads TGTGCCAGCAGTTTAGTGGGAGGGAACACTGAAGCTTTCATT.

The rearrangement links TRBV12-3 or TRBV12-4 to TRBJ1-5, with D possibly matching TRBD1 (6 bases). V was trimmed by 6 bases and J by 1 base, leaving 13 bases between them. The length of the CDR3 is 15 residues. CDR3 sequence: CASRPTGISNQPQHF. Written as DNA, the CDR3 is TGTGCCAGCAGACCAACAGGGATCAGCAATCAGCCCCAGCATTTT.

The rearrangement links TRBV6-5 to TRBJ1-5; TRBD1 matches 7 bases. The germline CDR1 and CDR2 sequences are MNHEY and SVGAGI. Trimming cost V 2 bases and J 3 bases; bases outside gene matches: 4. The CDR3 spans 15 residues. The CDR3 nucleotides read TGTGCCAGCAGTTACGGGCAGGGGGACAATCAGCCCCAGCATTTT. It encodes CASSYGQGDNQPQHF.

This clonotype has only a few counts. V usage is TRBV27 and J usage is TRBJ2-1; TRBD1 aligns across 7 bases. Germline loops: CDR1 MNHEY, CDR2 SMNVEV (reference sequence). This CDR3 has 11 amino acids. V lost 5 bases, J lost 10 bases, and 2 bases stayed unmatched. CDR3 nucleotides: TGTGCCAGCAGTACGGACAGGGAGCAGTTCTTC. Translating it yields CASSTDREQFF.

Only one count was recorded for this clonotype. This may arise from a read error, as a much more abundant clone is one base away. DNA of the CDR3: TGTGCCAGCGGCGGGGAAAACACCGGGGAGCTGTTTTTT. Amino acids: CASGGENTGELFF. The chain has TRBV13 and TRBJ2-2, with D tentatively TRBD2 (6 bases). The V end was cut by 8 bases, the J end by 2 bases, with 9 bases between. CDR1 is PRHDT, CDR2 FYEKMQ, per germline (reference sequence). The CDR3 totals 13 residues.

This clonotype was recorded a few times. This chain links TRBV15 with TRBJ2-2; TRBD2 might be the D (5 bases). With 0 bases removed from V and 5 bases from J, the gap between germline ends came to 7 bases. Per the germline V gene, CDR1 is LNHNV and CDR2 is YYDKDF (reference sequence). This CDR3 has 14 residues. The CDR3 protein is CATSRERVTGELFF. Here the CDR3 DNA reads TGTGCCACCAGCAGAGAGCGGGTGACCGGGGAGCTGTTTTTT.

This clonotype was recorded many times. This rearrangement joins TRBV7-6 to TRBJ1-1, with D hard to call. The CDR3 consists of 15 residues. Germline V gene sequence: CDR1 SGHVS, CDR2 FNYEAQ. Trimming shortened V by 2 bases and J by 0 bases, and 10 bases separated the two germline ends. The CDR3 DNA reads TGTGCCAGCAGCTTAATCCCAGAGCTGAACACTGAAGCTTTCTTT. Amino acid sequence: CASSLIPELNTEAFF.

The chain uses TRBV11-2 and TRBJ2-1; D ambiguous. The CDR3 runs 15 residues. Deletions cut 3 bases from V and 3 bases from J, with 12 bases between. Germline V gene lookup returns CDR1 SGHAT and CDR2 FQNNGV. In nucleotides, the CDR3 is TGTGCCAGCAGCTTCGACTGGCAACTCTACAATGAGCAGTTCTTC. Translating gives CASSFDWQLYNEQFF. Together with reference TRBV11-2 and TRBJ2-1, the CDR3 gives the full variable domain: EAGVAQSPRYKIIEKRQSVAFWCNPISGHATLYWYQQILGQGPKLLIQFQNNGVVDDSQLPKDRFSAERLKGVDSTLKIQPAKLEDSAVYLCASSFDWQLYNEQFFGPGTRLTVL.

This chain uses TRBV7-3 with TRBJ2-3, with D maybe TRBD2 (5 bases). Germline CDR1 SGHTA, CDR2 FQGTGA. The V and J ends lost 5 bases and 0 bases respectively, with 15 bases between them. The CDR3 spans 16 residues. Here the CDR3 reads CASSPFEGGSTDTQYF. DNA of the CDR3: TGTGCCAGCAGCCCCTTCGAGGGCGGGAGCACAGATACGCAGTATTTT.

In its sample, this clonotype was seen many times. The CDR3 DNA sequence: TGTGCCAGCAGCTTAATGGAGAGCTCCTACAATGAGCAGTTCTTC. Its protein product is CASSLMESSYNEQFF. The chain employs TRBV7-2 and TRBJ2-1; no firm D call. This CDR3 contains 15 residues. The germline V and J ends were trimmed by 2 bases and 0 bases, with 8 bases remaining between them. The germline V gene encodes CDR1 SGHTA and CDR2 FQGNSA.

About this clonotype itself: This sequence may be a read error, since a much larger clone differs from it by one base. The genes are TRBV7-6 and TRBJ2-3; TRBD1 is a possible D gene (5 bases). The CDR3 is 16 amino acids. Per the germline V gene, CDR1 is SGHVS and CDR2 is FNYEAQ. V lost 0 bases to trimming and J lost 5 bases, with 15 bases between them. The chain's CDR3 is CASSLAAAWGIDTQYF. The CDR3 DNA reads TGTGCCAGCAGCTTAGCGGCCGCGTGGGGCATAGATACGCAGTATTTT.

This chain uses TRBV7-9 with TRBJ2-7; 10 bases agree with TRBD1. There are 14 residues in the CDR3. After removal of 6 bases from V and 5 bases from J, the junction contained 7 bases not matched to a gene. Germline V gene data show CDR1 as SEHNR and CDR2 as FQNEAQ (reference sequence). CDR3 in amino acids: CASSPDRGFNEQYF. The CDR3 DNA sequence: TGTGCCAGCAGTCCGGACAGGGGGTTCAACGAGCAGTACTTC.

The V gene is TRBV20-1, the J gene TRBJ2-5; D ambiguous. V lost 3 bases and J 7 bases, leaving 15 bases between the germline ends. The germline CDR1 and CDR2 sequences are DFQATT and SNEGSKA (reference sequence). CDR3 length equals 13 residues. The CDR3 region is CSARVSLTGTQYF. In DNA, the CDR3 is TGCAGTGCTAGGGTTTCCCTTACGGGGACCCAGTACTTC.

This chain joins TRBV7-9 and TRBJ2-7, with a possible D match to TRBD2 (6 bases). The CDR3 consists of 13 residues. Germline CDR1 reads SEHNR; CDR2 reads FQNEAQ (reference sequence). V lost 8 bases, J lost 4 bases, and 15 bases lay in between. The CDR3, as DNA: TGTGCCAGCGGGAACGGGGGTCGGTACGAGCAGTACTTC. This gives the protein CASGNGGRYEQYF.

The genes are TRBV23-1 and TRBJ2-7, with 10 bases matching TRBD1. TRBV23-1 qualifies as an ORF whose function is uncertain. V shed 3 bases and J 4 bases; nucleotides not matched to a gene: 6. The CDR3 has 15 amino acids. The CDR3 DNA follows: TGCGCCAGCAGTCAGGCGACAGGGGGCAGGTACGAGCAGTACGTC. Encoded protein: CASSQATGGRYEQYV.

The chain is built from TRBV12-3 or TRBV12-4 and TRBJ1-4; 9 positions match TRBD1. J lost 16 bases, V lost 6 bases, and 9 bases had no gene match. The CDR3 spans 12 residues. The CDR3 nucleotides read TGTGCCAGCAGCCCACAGGGGGCGCATCGGTTTTTT. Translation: CASSPQGAHRFF.